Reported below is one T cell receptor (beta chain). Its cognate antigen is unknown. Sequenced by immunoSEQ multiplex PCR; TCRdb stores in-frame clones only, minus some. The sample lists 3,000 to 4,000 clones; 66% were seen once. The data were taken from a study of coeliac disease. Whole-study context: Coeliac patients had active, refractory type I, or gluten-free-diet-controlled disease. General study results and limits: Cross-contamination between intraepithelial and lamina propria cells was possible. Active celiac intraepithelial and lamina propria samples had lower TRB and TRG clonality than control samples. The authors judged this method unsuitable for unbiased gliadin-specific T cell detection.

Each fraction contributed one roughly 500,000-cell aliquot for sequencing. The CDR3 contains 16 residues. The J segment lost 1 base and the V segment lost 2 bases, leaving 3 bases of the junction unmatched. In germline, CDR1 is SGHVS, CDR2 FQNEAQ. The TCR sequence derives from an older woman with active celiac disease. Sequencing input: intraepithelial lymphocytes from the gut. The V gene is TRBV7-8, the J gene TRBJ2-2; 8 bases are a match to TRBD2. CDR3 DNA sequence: TGTGCCAGCAGCTTATCGGGACTAGTGAACACCGGGGAGCTGTTTTTT. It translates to CASSLSGLVNTGELFF.